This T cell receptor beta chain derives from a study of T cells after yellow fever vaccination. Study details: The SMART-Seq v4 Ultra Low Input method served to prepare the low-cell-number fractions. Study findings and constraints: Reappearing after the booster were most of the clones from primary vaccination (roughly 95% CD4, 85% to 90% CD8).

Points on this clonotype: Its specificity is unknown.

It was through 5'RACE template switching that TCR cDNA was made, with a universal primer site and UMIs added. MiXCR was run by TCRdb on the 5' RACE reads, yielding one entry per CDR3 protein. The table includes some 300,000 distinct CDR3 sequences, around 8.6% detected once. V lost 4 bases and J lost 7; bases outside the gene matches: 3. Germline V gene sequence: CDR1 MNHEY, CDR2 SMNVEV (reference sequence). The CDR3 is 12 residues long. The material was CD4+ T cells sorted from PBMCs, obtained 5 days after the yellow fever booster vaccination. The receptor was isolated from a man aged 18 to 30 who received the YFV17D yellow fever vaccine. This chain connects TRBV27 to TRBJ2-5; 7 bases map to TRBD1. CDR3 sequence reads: CASSSDRATQYF. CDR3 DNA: TGTGCCAGCAGTTCCGACAGGGCGACCCAGTACTTC.